Listed below are T cell receptor beta chains from one sample, sequenced in a study of T cell changes during pregnancy in multiple sclerosis. Data came from immunoSEQ multiplex PCR; TCRdb stores just in-frame clones and leaves some out. Here the sample spans under 85,000 clones, roughly 88% being singletons. The sample here was peripheral blood, taken after pregnancy. The receptors were sampled from a female donor in good health, enrolled as a control in a pregnancy study. Both conserved end residues are part of each CDR3. Each record gives: V gene, CDR3 length, clone size, J gene, D gene, CDR3 DNA, CDR3 protein. D genes are given only for firm matches. Size tells how often a clone was seen (once, few, many) or the class of an expanded clone, and some rows leave it out.

V gene: TRBV2
CDR3 length: 14
clone size: once
J gene: TRBJ2-7
D gene: TRBD2
CDR3 DNA: TGTGCCAGCAGACTAGCGGGGGGGCTGTACGAGCAGTACTTC
CDR3 protein: CASRLAGGLYEQYF

V gene: TRBV5-1
CDR3 length: 15
clone size: -
J gene: TRBJ2-7
D gene: -
CDR3 DNA: TGCGCCAGCAGCTTGGCCGTCCGGGGGACCTACGAGCAGTACTTC
CDR3 protein: CASSLAVRGTYEQYF

V gene: TRBV19
CDR3 length: 11
clone size: -
J gene: TRBJ1-4
D gene: -
CDR3 DNA: TGTGCCGGTCGGAGGAACGGAAAACTGTTTTTT
CDR3 protein: CAGRRNGKLFF

V gene: TRBV19
CDR3 length: 15
clone size: -
J gene: TRBJ1-4
D gene: -
CDR3 DNA: TGTGCCAGTAGTGTGGGTTCTGAGGCTAATGAAAAACTGTTTTTT
CDR3 protein: CASSVGSEANEKLFF

V gene: TRBV19
CDR3 length: 15
clone size: -
J gene: TRBJ2-1
D gene: TRBD2
CDR3 DNA: TGTGCCAGTAGTATAGGAGCGGGAGAATACAATGAGCAGTTCTTC
CDR3 protein: CASSIGAGEYNEQFF

V gene: TRBV25-1
CDR3 length: 16
clone size: -
J gene: TRBJ2-1
D gene: TRBD1
CDR3 DNA: TGTGCCAGCAGTGACCCGACAGGGGGCGTCTACAATGAGCAGTTCTTC
CDR3 protein: CASSDPTGGVYNEQFF

V gene: TRBV27
CDR3 length: 16
clone size: -
J gene: TRBJ2-7
D gene: TRBD1
CDR3 DNA: TGTGCCAGCAGTTTAAGAGGCGGACAGGACTCCTACGAGCAGTACTTC
CDR3 protein: CASSLRGGQDSYEQYF

V gene: TRBV7-2
CDR3 length: 14
clone size: -
J gene: TRBJ1-1
D gene: -
CDR3 DNA: TGTGCCAGCAGCTTAGCCGGCGGGAACACTGAAGCTTTCTTT
CDR3 protein: CASSLAGGNTEAFF

V gene: TRBV5-1
CDR3 length: 14
clone size: -
J gene: TRBJ2-1
D gene: -
CDR3 DNA: TGCGCCAGCAGCTTGACGGCTAGCAAGAATGAGCAGTTCTTC
CDR3 protein: CASSLTASKNEQFF

V gene: TRBV4-1
CDR3 length: 17
clone size: -
J gene: TRBJ2-2
D gene: -
CDR3 DNA: TGCGCCAGCAGCCAGCCACCGGGACAAACTTACAGGGGGGAGCTGTTTTTT
CDR3 protein: CASSQPPGQTYRGELFF

V gene: TRBV5-6
CDR3 length: 15
clone size: -
J gene: TRBJ1-2
D gene: TRBD1
CDR3 DNA: TGTGCCAGCAGCCCCCGACAGGGAACTAACTATGGCTACACCTTC
CDR3 protein: CASSPRQGTNYGYTF

V gene: TRBV11-2
CDR3 length: 15
clone size: once
J gene: TRBJ1-1
D gene: -
CDR3 DNA: TGTGCCAGCAGCGGTGTGGGACTCAGGAACACTGAAGCTTTCTTT
CDR3 protein: CASSGVGLRNTEAFF

V gene: TRBV19
CDR3 length: 16
clone size: -
J gene: TRBJ2-4
D gene: -
CDR3 DNA: TGTGCCAGTAGTATTCGGACAGACTTAGCCAAAAACATTCAGTACTTC
CDR3 protein: CASSIRTDLAKNIQYF

V gene: TRBV29-1
CDR3 length: 13
clone size: -
J gene: TRBJ2-7
D gene: -
CDR3 DNA: TGCAGCGTTGAAGATCGCGGTGGCTACGAGCAGTACTTC
CDR3 protein: CSVEDRGGYEQYF